Below, 22 T cell receptor beta chains from the same sample are listed, as sequenced in a study of T-cell reconstitution after alpha-beta-depleted transplantation in children. For TCRbeta, the library was prepared with unique molecular identifiers. Via MiXCR, TCRdb re-called the PCR reads, giving one row per CDR3 protein. The table includes about 200,000 distinct CDR3 sequences, more than 12% detected once. Sample: PBMCs from the stem cell graft donor, taken from the stem cell graft. These receptors originate from a human donor who donated a stem cell graft to a child with acute lymphoblastic leukemia.

This clonotype was counted many times. The chain combines TRBV5-6 with TRBJ2-4; D remains unclear. The CDR3 spans 15 residues. Germline V CDR1 and CDR2: SGHDT, YYEEEE. V dropped 4 bases and J dropped 2 bases, with 13 bases sitting between them. CDR3 nucleotides: TGTGCCAGCAGCCCAGGATGGGGTCCCAAAAACATTCAGTACTTC. Translation gives CASSPGWGPKNIQYF.

Many counts were recorded for this clonotype. This sequence joins TRBV5-5 and TRBJ2-7, with D uncertain. The CDR3 has 15 residues. Germline V gene sequence: CDR1 SGHKS, CDR2 YYEKEE (reference sequence). Trimming cost V 3 bases and J 3 bases, with 16 bases left between them. The CDR3 loop is CASSWLVGFGYEQYF. The CDR3 nucleotides read TGTGCCAGCAGCTGGTTAGTAGGATTCGGCTACGAGCAGTACTTC.

The V and J genes are TRBV12-3 or TRBV12-4 and TRBJ1-6; D call uncertain. The V gene lost 3 bases and the J gene lost 5 bases, with 8 bases spanning the gap. This CDR3 is 14 amino acids long. CDR3 DNA sequence: TGTGCCAGCAGTTTTAATCCGGATAATTCACCCCTCCACTTT. It encodes CASSFNPDNSPLHF.

This clonotype was seen many times. V gene TRBV20-1 combines with J gene TRBJ2-7, with TRBD1 as a possible D gene (6 bases). The CDR3 sequence is 13 residues long. Germline CDR1 reads DFQATT; CDR2 reads SNEGSKA (reference sequence). Between the trimmed V and J ends, which lost 2 bases and 5 bases, there was a span of 13 bases. CDR3 in DNA: TGCAGTGCTAGAATCCAGGGGTCCCACGAGCAGTACTTC. It yields the protein CSARIQGSHEQYF.

The J gene is TRBJ2-7, the V gene TRBV20-1; 8 positions match TRBD1. Trimming took 5 bases from V and 4 from J; bases not matched to a gene: 13. Germline values: CDR1 DFQATT, CDR2 SNEGSKA (reference sequence). The CDR3 runs 15 residues. As DNA, the CDR3 is TGCAGTGCTCTCAATCCCGGGACAGGCGGATACGAGCAGTACTTC. It specifies CSALNPGTGGYEQYF.

In this sample, this clonotype turned up a few times. This chain uses TRBV6-5 with TRBJ1-4; 8 nucleotides match TRBD1. The CDR3 is 15 amino acids. Unmatched junction bases numbered 5, after V lost 3 bases and J lost 5 bases. The V gene's germline CDR1 is MNHEY and CDR2 SVGAGI. This chain's CDR3 is CASSYSDRENEKLFF. CDR3 DNA: TGTGCCAGCAGTTATTCGGACAGGGAGAATGAAAAACTGTTTTTT.

At least ten counts were recorded for this clonotype. This chain connects TRBV7-8 to TRBJ2-1, with D hard to call. Germline V gives CDR1 SGHVS, CDR2 FQNEAQ. The CDR3 has 13 residues. The V gene lost 2 bases and the J gene lost 8 bases, with 10 bases spanning the gap. CDR3 coding DNA: TGTGCCAGCAGCTTATCGACGGCATATGAGCAGTTCTTC. It translates to CASSLSTAYEQFF.

This clonotype was counted many times. This chain links TRBV20-1 with TRBJ2-7, with a possible D match to TRBD2 (6 bases). V was shortened by 7 bases and J by 1 base, with 17 bases between the two germline ends. The CDR3 is 14 residues long. In germline, CDR1 is DFQATT, CDR2 SNEGSKA (reference sequence). CDR3 residues: CSVSGYRVSYEQYF. CDR3 sequence (DNA): TGCAGTGTAAGCGGGTACAGAGTTTCCTACGAGCAGTACTTC.

The chain couples TRBV5-1 to TRBJ2-7, with D hard to call. The germline V gene encodes CDR1 SGHRS and CDR2 YFSETQ. Trimming stripped 0 bases from V and 0 bases from J, with 13 bases between. The CDR3 covers 16 residues. The DNA of the CDR3 is TGCGCCAGCAGCTTGGTCTCTTTGAGTAGCTCCTACGAGCAGTACTTC. This encodes CASSLVSLSSSYEQYF.

Ten or more counts support this clonotype. This rearrangement joins TRBV29-1 to TRBJ1-1, with 8 bases aligning to TRBD1. The V gene's germline CDR1 is SQVTM and CDR2 ANQGSEA. The ends lost 6 bases at V and 4 bases at J; junction bases unmatched: 7. There are 13 residues in the CDR3. Written as DNA, the CDR3 is TGCAGCGTATCGGACAGGGTGGGCACTGAAGCTTTCTTT. Encoded protein: CSVSDRVGTEAFF.

This clonotype was found many times. The CDR3 sequence is CSASSLAGYEQYF. The CDR3 nucleotides are TGCAGTGCTAGTTCTCTAGCAGGCTACGAGCAGTACTTC. The J gene is TRBJ2-7, the V gene TRBV20-1, with D perhaps matching TRBD2 (5 bases). The CDR3 loop spans 13 amino acids. Trimming removed 3 bases at V and 3 bases at J, with 12 bases between. From germline, CDR1 is DFQATT and CDR2 SNEGSKA (reference sequence).

This clonotype has ten or more counts. This sequence joins TRBV12-3 or TRBV12-4 and TRBJ2-1, with 13 bases lining up with TRBD2. The V gene end was trimmed by 5 bases and the J gene end by 9 bases; junction bases not matched to a gene: 13. This CDR3 is 17 amino acids long. The DNA for the CDR3 is TGTGCCAGCAGTCTGACCAGGACTAGCGGGAGTTTGCCTGAGCAGTTCTTC. It encodes CASSLTRTSGSLPEQFF.

The chain couples TRBV5-1 to TRBJ2-7; 8 nucleotides line up with TRBD1. The CDR3 is 14 amino acids. Germline V gene lookup returns CDR1 SGHRS and CDR2 YFSETQ. Trimming removed 4 bases from V and 3 bases from J; junction bases left unmatched: 6. Written as DNA, the CDR3 is TGCGCCAGCAGCGCCGGGACAGGAGACTACGAGCAGTACTTC. Translation gives CASSAGTGDYEQYF.

At least ten counts were recorded for this clonotype. V gene TRBV10-3 combines with J gene TRBJ2-2; unclear D gene. Germline CDR1 reads ENHRY; CDR2 reads SYGVKD. CDR3 length: 12 residues. V dropped 6 bases and J dropped 8 bases, with 10 bases sitting between them. This CDR3 reads CAISAVEGELFF. In DNA form, the CDR3 reads TGTGCCATCAGCGCCGTAGAGGGGGAGCTGTTTTTT.

This clonotype was detected many times. The chain employs TRBV28 and TRBJ1-5; D gene unclear. With 5 bases removed from V and 0 bases from J, the gap between germline ends came to 11 bases. The CDR3 spans 15 residues. Germline V lookup: CDR1 MDHEN, CDR2 SYDVKM. The chain's CDR3 is CASSPGYHSNQPQHF. The CDR3 DNA reads as TGTGCCAGCAGTCCGGGTTATCATAGCAATCAGCCCCAGCATTTT.

A few counts support this clonotype. The chain employs TRBV7-9 and TRBJ1-2; TRBD1 aligns across 12 bases. Trimming removed 5 bases from V and 8 bases from J; junction bases left unmatched: 9. Per the germline V gene, CDR1 is SEHNR and CDR2 is FQNEAQ (reference sequence). The CDR3 sequence is 15 residues long. The CDR3 DNA reads TGTGCCAGCAGCCGGGACAGGGGGCCGAAAGAAGGCTACACCTTC. Translation gives CASSRDRGPKEGYTF.

This rearrangement joins TRBV6-1 to TRBJ1-4; no firm D call. Germline assignment: CDR1 MNHNS and CDR2 SASEGT. V lost 7 bases and J 0 bases, leaving 12 bases between the germline ends. The CDR3 is 15 residues long. This CDR3 is CASTESPATNEKLFF. DNA for the CDR3: TGTGCCAGCACAGAATCTCCCGCAACTAATGAAAAACTGTTTTTT.

V gene TRBV29-1 combines with J gene TRBJ2-5; D uncertain. The germline V and J ends were trimmed by 3 bases and 7 bases, with 6 bases remaining between them. The V gene's germline CDR1 is SQVTM and CDR2 ANQGSEA. The CDR3 runs 10 residues. CDR3 sequence: CSVDIGTQYF. CDR3 bases: TGCAGCGTTGACATTGGGACCCAGTACTTC.

This clonotype was found many times. The CDR3 coding sequence is TGTGCCAGCAGTTTAGAGTCGGAGCAGTATTTT. This sequence encodes CASSLESEQYF. The genes are TRBV28 and TRBJ2-3, with D unclear. V gave up 2 bases and J gave up 11 bases, with 8 bases separating them. Germline CDR1 reads MDHEN; CDR2 reads SYDVKM. The CDR3 sequence is 11 residues long.

This clonotype was detected a few times. This chain connects TRBV7-9 to TRBJ2-1; 10 bases fit TRBD2. CDR1 is SEHNR, CDR2 FQNEAQ, per germline (reference sequence). V was clipped by 9 bases and J by 0 bases; unmatched bases: 8. The CDR3 runs 16 residues. The CDR3 reads CASLTSGVSSYNEQFF. In nucleotides, the CDR3 is TGTGCCAGTCTTACTAGCGGGGTGAGCTCCTACAATGAGCAGTTCTTC.

In its sample, this clonotype was seen many times. This chain connects TRBV5-1 to TRBJ2-7; TRBD2 agrees at 12 bases. V gave up 2 bases and J gave up 5 bases; unmatched junction bases: 5. Germline assignment: CDR1 SGHRS and CDR2 YFSETQ. The CDR3 runs 15 residues. The CDR3 sequence: CASSLLTSGSDEQYF. CDR3 nucleotides: TGCGCCAGCAGCTTATTGACTAGCGGGAGTGACGAGCAGTACTTC.

By sample fraction, this clonotype is medium-sized. The V and J genes are TRBV6-5 and TRBJ1-1, with D possibly matching TRBD1 (5 bases). The CDR3 loop spans 12 amino acids. Germline CDR1 is MNHEY and CDR2 is SVGAGI. The V end was cut by 2 bases, the J end by 4 bases, with 5 bases between. The CDR3 sequence: CASSYGGTEAFF. The CDR3 DNA sequence: TGTGCCAGCAGTTACGGGGGCACTGAAGCTTTCTTT.